These T cell receptor beta chains were read from a single sample in a study of Ad26.COV2.S vaccination and SARS-CoV-2 variants. Measured with immunoSEQ multiplex PCR; TCRdb has only the in-frame clones, and not every one. The data contain approximately 400,000 clones, about 90% of them singletons. Material: peripheral blood, obtained after recovery from COVID-19. The receptors derive from a human donor who had recovered from COVID-19. CDR3s include the opening cysteine and the closing phenylalanine or tryptophan.

J gene	V gene	CDR3 protein
TRBJ2-7	TRBV9	CASSPRTASYEQYF
TRBJ2-4	TRBV27	CASSPSGTGLNIQYF
TRBJ1-2	TRBV25-1	CASSGGGGHGYTF
TRBJ2-1	TRBV6-2/TRBV6-3	CASRPSGGANNEQFF
TRBJ1-1	TRBV19	CASSPVPGTEAFF
TRBJ2-1	TRBV4-1	CASSQAASGGPYYNEQFF
TRBJ2-5	TRBV7-2	CASSLGGSGGETQYF
TRBJ2-7	TRBV13	CASSSVGTGDCSYEQYF
TRBJ1-1	TRBV5-4	CASSLVDFGPRQSSRTEAFF
TRBJ2-2	TRBV2	CASSPHDRGLGGELFF
TRBJ1-1	TRBV4-3	CASSQDLSGGTEAFF
TRBJ2-7	TRBV7-9	CASSLDVSGLTYEQYF
TRBJ1-1	TRBV11-2	CASRRQENTEAFF
TRBJ2-3	TRBV11-3	CASSPGGLVSDTQYF
TRBJ2-1	TRBV6-4	CASSPEAYNEQFF
TRBJ1-2	TRBV7-9	CASSPPSQVSYGYTF
TRBJ2-5	TRBV6-5	CASSKGGGEQETQYF
TRBJ1-6	TRBV9	CASSATGAPSGVTLHF
TRBJ1-1	TRBV18	CASSPENRGLTTEAFF
TRBJ2-2	TRBV12-3/TRBV12-4	CASSLQLTGELFF
TRBJ2-2	TRBV5-6	CASSLASEYTGELFF
TRBJ2-2	TRBV4-3	CASSRGAGTGELFF
TRBJ1-1	TRBV6-5	CATTSRTGRMSEAFF
TRBJ1-1	TRBV6-6	CASSRPSGNGGTEAFF
TRBJ2-7	TRBV7-9	CASSSGGPYEQYF
TRBJ2-1	TRBV19	CASSISQGAYNEQFF
TRBJ2-3	TRBV11-2	CASSLEVGYGDTQYF
TRBJ2-1	TRBV5-1	CASSLGRQNYNEQFF
TRBJ2-7	TRBV9	CASSRIAGGPQYEQYF
TRBJ2-5	TRBV7-8	CASSLHPGHLSETQYF
TRBJ1-2	TRBV6-5	CASSYPHGGPFYGYTF
TRBJ2-6	TRBV12-3/TRBV12-4	CASSPQPKYVLTF
TRBJ2-7	TRBV3-1/TRBV3-2	CASSQGRATYEQYF
TRBJ2-7	TRBV12-5	CASGLTRLRHEQYF
TRBJ2-7	TRBV27	CASTPLAGGPYEQYF
TRBJ1-6	TRBV5-1	CASSPYVQGGNSPLHF
TRBJ1-5	TRBV27	CASSPLFKSNQPQHF
TRBJ2-1	TRBV6-5	CASSWGFEQFF
TRBJ2-7	TRBV10-2	CASSTGGEQYF
TRBJ2-1	TRBV4-1	CASSQEKGGGGYNEQFF
TRBJ1-5	TRBV6-6	CASSTLGQGAYQPQHF
TRBJ2-2	TRBV7-2	CASSLPTRTSGGHTGELFF
TRBJ2-4	TRBV10-3	CAIRGTSGVAKNIQYF
TRBJ1-3	TRBV6-5	CASSYYWGLGNTIYF
TRBJ1-2	TRBV5-1	CASSLQGESYGYTF
TRBJ1-1	TRBV27	CASSLGTLNTEAFF
TRBJ2-2	TRBV12-3/TRBV12-4	CASSFTGAGELFF
TRBJ1-3	TRBV2	CASSPTPGPGNTIYF
TRBJ2-3	TRBV11-3	CASSLGGRSTDTQYF
TRBJ1-5	TRBV6-5	CASNRPGLGNQPQHF
TRBJ2-4	TRBV28	CASRRQAKNIQYF
TRBJ1-2	TRBV6-5	CASTATAYGYTF
TRBJ1-3	TRBV11-2	CASSLEVKPSGNTIYF